What follows describes a single T cell receptor (beta chain). Antigen specificity is unknown. V gave up 3 bases and J gave up 4 bases; unmatched junction bases: 12. This CDR3 is built from 17 residues. Germline values: CDR1 SGHTA, CDR2 FQGNSA. The entry originates in a study of cytomegalovirus exposure and HLA in healthy donors. Overall study context: Earlier, 117 million unique TCR beta sequences were recovered from around 190 million T cells by an analysis.

Donors were ostensibly healthy at sampling, although undocumented immune exposures were probable. PCR used 60 Vbeta primers and 13 Jbeta primers. Profiled with immunoSEQ multiplex PCR; TCRdb holds only in-frame clones, not every one. Counted here are about 89,000 clones, 76% occurring once; the ten biggest clones make up just over 1.4%. Findings and caveats of the study: Cytomegalovirus status, reportedly, was diagnosed with high specificity and sensitivity by the classifier. Presence/absence analyses rested on an assumption that sequencing depth was roughly uniform across donors.

The clonotype originates from a male donor in good health and CMV-seronegative. Source material: PBMCs. The chain joins TRBV7-2 to TRBJ2-5; 9 bases are a match to TRBD1. The CDR3 DNA follows: TGTGCCAGCAGCTTGGGGCGCGACAGGGGGATGAGAGAGACCCAGTACTTC. It encodes CASSLGRDRGMRETQYF.